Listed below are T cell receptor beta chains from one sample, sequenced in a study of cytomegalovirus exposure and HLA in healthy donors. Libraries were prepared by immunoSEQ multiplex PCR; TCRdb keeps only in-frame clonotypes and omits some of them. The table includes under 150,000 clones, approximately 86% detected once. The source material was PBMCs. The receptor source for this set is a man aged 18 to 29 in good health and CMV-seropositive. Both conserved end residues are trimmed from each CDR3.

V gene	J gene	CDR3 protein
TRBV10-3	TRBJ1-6	AISPQGPGDNSPLH
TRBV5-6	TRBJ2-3	ASSHRIAGIADTQY
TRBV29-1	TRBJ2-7	SVEGLEQGPYEQY
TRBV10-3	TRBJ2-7	AISESGGLVEQY
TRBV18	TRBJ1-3	ASSPVSGNTIY
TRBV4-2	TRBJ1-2	ASSQDQGQAVYGYT
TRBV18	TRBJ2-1	ASSPTRYNEQF
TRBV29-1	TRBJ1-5	SVSLAGGLNQPQH
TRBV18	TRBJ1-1	ASSLRQGALLTEAF
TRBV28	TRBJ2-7	ASSRTPVYEQY
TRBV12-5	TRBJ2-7	ASGRGNSGEQY
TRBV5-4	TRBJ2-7	ASSLRGGRPYEQY
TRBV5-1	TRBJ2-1	ASGTDNEQF
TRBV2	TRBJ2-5	ASQEPESETQY
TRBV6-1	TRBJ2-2	ASSDPGQNKIGELF
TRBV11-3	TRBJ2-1	ASSLDGAGGNEQF
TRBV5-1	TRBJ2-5	ASSFTGEETQY
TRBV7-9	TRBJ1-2	ASSPGQDYGYT
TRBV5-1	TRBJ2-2	ASSAPRGGPMSGELF
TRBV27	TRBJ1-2	ASSPSTGSRNYGYT
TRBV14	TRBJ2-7	ASSQGTFQY
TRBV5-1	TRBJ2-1	ASSPGTGDYNEQF
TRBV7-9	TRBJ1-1	ASSLLVAMNTEAF
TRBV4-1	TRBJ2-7	ASSVDSLYEQY
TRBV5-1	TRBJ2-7	ASSGRGHDYEQY
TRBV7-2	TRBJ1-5	ASSESTAPRFQPQH
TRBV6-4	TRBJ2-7	ASAGRRTYEQY
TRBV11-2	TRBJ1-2	ASSGGASYGYT